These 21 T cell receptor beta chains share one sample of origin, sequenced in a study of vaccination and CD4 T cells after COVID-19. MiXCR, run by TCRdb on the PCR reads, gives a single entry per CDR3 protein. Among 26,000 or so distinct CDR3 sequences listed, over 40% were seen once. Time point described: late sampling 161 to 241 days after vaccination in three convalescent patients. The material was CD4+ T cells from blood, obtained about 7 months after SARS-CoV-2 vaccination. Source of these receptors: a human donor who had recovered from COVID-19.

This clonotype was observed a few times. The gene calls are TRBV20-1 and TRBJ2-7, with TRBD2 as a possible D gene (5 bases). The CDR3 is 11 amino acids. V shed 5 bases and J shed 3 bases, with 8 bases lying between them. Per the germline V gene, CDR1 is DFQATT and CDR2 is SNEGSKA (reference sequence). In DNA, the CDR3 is TGCAGTGCTGGAAGCGGCTACGAGCAGTACTTC. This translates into CSAGSGYEQYF.

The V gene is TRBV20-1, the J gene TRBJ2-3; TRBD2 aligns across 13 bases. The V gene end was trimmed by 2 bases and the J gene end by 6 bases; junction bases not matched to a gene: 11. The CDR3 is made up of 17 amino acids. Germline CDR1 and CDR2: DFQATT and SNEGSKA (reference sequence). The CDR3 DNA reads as TGCAGTGCTAGAACTTTACGGACTAGCGGGAGATCCGATACGCAGTATTTT. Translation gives CSARTLRTSGRSDTQYF.

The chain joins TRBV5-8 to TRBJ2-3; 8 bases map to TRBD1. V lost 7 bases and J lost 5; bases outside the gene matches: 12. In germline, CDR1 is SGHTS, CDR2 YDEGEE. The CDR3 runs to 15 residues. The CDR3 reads CASPAFRGRGDTQYF. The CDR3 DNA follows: TGTGCCAGCCCGGCCTTCAGGGGGCGGGGAGATACGCAGTATTTT.

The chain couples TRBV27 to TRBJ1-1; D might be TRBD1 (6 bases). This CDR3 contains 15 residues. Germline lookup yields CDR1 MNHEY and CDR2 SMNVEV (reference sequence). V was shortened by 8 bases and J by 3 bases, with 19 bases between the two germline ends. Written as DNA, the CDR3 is TGTGCCAGCCATCAACTCGGGGGGCTTTACACTGAAGCTTTCTTT. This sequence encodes CASHQLGGLYTEAFF.

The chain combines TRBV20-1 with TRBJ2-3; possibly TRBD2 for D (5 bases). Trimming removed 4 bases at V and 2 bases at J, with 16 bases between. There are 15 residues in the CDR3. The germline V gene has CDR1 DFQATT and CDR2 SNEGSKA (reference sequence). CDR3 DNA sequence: TGCAGTGCTATAGGTAGCAGGAGGCCCACAGATACGCAGTATTTT. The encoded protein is CSAIGSRRPTDTQYF.

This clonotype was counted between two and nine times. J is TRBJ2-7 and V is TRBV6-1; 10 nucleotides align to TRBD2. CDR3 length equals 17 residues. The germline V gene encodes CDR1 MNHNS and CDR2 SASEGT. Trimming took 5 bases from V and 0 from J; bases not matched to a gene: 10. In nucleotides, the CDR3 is TGTGCCAGCAGTCGGACTAGCGGAGCCCCTAGCTCCTACGAGCAGTACTTC. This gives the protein CASSRTSGAPSSYEQYF.

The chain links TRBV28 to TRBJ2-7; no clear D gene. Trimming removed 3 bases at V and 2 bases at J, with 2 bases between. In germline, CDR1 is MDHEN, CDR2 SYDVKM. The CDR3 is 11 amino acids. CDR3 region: CASSFAYEQYF. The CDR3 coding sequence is TGTGCCAGCAGTTTCGCCTACGAGCAGTACTTC.

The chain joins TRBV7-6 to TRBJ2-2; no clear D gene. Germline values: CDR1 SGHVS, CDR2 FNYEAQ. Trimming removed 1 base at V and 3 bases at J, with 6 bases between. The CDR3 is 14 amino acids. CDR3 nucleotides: TGTGCCAGCAGCTTAGAGGGTTACACCGGGGAGCTGTTTTTT. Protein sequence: CASSLEGYTGELFF.

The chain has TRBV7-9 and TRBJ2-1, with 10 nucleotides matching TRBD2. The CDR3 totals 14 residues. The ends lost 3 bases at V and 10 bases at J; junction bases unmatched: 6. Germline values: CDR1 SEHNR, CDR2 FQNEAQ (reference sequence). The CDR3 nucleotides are TGTGCCAGCAGCTTTTTAGCGGGAGGAGACGAGCAGTTCTTC. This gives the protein CASSFLAGGDEQFF.

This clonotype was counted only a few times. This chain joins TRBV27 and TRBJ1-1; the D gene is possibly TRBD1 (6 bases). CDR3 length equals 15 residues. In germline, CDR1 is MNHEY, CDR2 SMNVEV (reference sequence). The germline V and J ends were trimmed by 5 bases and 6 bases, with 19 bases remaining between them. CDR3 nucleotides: TGTGCCAGCAGTCCCCTAGGACAGTCTTTTGCTGAAGCTTTCTTT. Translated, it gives CASSPLGQSFAEAFF.

The CDR3 coding sequence is TGTGCCAGCAGTACCGGGACAACGAACACCGGGGAGCTGTTTTTT. Translating it yields CASSTGTTNTGELFF. V gene TRBV6-1 combines with J gene TRBJ2-2; tentative D call: TRBD1 (6 bases). Trimming removed 5 bases from V and 0 bases from J, with 10 bases in between. Germline V gene sequence: CDR1 MNHNS, CDR2 SASEGT. The CDR3 totals 15 residues.

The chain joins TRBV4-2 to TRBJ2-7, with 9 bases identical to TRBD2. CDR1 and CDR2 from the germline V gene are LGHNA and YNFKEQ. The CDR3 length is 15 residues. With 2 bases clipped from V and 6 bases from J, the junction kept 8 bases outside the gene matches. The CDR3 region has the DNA TGTGCCAGCAGCCAATTAGCGGGAGCTCGGGTCGAGCAGTACTTC. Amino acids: CASSQLAGARVEQYF.

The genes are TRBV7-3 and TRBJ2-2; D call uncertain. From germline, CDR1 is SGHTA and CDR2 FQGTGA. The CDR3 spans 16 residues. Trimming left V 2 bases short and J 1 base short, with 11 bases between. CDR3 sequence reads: CASSLEQQRNTGELFF. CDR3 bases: TGTGCCAGCAGCTTAGAGCAACAGAGGAACACCGGGGAGCTGTTTTTT.

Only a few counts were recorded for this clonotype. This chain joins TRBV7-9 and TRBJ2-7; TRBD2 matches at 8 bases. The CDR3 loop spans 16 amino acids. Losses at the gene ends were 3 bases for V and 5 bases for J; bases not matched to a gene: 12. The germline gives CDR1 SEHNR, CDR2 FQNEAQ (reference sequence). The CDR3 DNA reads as TGTGCCAGCAGCTTCGGGAGCGGGAGAGGGGTTCACGAGCAGTACTTC. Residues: CASSFGSGRGVHEQYF. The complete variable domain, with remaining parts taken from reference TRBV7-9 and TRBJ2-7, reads DTGVSQNPRHKITKRGQNVTFRCDPISEHNRLYWYRQTLGQGPEFLTYFQNEAQLEKSRLLSDRFSAERPKGSFSTLEIQRTEQGDSAMYLCASSFGSGRGVHEQYFGPGTRLTVT.

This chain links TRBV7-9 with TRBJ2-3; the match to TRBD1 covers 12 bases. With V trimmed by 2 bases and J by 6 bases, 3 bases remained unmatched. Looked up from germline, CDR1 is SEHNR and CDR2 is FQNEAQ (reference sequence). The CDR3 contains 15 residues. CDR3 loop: CASSLWDRGHDTQYF. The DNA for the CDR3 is TGTGCCAGCAGCTTATGGGACAGGGGGCACGATACGCAGTATTTT.

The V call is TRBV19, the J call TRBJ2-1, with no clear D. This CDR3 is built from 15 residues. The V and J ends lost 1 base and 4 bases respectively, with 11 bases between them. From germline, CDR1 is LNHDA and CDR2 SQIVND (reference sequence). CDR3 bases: TGTGCCAGTAGTATAGGACATACCTCATACAATGAGCAGTTCTTC. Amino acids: CASSIGHTSYNEQFF. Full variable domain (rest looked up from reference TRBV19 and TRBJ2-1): DGGITQSPKYLFRKEGQNVTLSCEQNLNHDAMYWYRQDPGQGLRLIYYSQIVNDFQKGDIAEGYSVSREKKESFPLTVTSAQKNPTAFYLCASSIGHTSYNEQFFGPGTRLTVL.

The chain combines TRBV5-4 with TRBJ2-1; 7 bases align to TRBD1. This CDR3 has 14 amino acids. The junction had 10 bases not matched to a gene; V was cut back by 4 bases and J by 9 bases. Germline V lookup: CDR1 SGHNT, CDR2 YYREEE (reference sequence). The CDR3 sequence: CASSRDRRLGEQFF. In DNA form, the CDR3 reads TGTGCCAGCAGCCGGGACAGACGGCTCGGTGAGCAGTTCTTC.

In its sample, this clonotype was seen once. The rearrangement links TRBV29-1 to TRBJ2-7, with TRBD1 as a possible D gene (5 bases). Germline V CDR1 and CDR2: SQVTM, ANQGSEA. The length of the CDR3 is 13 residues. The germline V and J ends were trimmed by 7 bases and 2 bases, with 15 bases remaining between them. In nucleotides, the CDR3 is TGCAGCGCGAAGGGGATGGGAACCTACGAGCAGTACTTC. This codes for CSAKGMGTYEQYF.

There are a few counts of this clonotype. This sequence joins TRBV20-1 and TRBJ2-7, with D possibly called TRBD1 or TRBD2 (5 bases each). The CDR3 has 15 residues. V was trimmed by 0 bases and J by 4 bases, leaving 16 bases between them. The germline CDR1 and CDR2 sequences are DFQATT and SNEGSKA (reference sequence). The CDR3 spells CSARDHTGTLYEQYF. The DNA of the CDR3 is TGCAGTGCTAGAGATCATACGGGGACGTTGTACGAGCAGTACTTC.

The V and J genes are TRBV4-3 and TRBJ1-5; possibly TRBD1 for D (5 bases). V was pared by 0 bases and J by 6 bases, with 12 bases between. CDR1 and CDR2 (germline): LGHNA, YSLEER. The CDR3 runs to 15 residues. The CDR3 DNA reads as TGCGCCAGCAGCCAAGAGTTTCAGGGTACTCAGCCCCAGCATTTT. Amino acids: CASSQEFQGTQPQHF.

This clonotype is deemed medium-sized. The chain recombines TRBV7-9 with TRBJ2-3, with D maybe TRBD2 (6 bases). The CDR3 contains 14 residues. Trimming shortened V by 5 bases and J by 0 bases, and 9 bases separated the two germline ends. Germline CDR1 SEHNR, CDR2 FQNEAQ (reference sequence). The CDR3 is CASSPSGSTDTQYF. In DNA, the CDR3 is TGTGCCAGCAGCCCCAGCGGGAGCACAGATACGCAGTATTTT. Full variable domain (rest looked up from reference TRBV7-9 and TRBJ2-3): DTGVSQNPRHKITKRGQNVTFRCDPISEHNRLYWYRQTLGQGPEFLTYFQNEAQLEKSRLLSDRFSAERPKGSFSTLEIQRTEQGDSAMYLCASSPSGSTDTQYFGPGTRLTVL.